This record concerns one T cell receptor beta chain sequence. No antigen is known for it. Documented treatment: 15 to 20 received Ad26.COV2.S at low or high dose, single or two shots; several received placebo; per-sample allocation not given. Repertoires come from day 63 after the first vaccine or placebo injection. This entry is derived from a study of Ad26.COV2.S vaccination and SARS-CoV-2 variants. Notes on the study in general: Placebo recipients showed lower spike-specific TCR breadth than vaccinees. Reportedly, spike-specific CD8+ and CD4+ T cell responses achieved substantial breadth once vaccination had taken place.

The CDR3 is made up of 14 amino acids. V was shortened by 2 bases and J by 7 bases, with 14 bases between the two germline ends. Germline V CDR1 and CDR2: MNHNS, SASEGT. Only in-frame clones appear in the TCRdb table, and some are missing; sequencing was by immunoSEQ multiplex PCR. The sample comprises roughly 500,000 clones, 70% to 90% of which are singletons, and about 13% rests with the top ten. The sequencing here drew on peripheral blood, taken in a trial of Ad26.COV2.S vaccine versus placebo. This TCR was recovered from a person between 18 and 65 years old who received the Ad26.COV2.S COVID-19 vaccine or a placebo. The chain recombines TRBV6-1 with TRBJ1-2, with D perhaps matching TRBD1 (5 bases). Here the CDR3 reads CASSEHTGRAGYTF. The CDR3 nucleotides read TGTGCCAGCAGTGAACATACGGGGCGTGCTGGCTACACCTTC.